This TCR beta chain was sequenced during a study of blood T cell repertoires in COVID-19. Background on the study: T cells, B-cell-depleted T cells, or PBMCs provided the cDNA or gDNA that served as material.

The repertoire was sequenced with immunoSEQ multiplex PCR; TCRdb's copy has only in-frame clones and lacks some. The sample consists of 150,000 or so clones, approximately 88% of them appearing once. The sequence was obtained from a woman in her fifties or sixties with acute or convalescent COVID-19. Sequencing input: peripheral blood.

Written as DNA, the CDR3 is TGTGCCAGCAGTGAAATGGGGGCCGTCTACGAGCAGTACTTC. It codes for CASSEMGAVYEQYF. The chain recombines TRBV2 with TRBJ2-7; TRBD1 is a possible D gene (6 bases). Germline loops: CDR1 SNHLY, CDR2 FYNNEI. V lost 2 bases to trimming and J lost 3 bases, with 11 bases between them. The length of the CDR3 is 14 residues.